These 28 T cell receptor beta chains were sequenced from one sample in a study of T cell responses to AZD1222 COVID-19 vaccine. Clones were read by immunoSEQ multiplex PCR, and TCRdb kept only the in-frame ones, dropping some. The sample yields some 30,000 clones, approximately 90% seen once. The specimen was peripheral blood, collected on day 0 of AZD1222 vaccination. The receptor set was obtained from an adult in good health.

The rearrangement joins TRBV7-9 to TRBJ1-1; D gene uncertain. Looked up from germline, CDR1 is SEHNR and CDR2 is FQNEAQ (reference sequence). Trimming took off 5 bases at V and 1 base at J, with 14 bases between the two ends. This CDR3 spans 15 amino acids. CDR3 DNA: TGTGCCAGCAGCCCCCTTCAAGGAGCGAACACTGAAGCTTTCTTT. Residues: CASSPLQGANTEAFF.

The J gene is TRBJ2-7, the V gene TRBV11-2; 7 bases are a match to TRBD1. The CDR3 sequence is 15 residues long. CDR1 and CDR2 from the germline V gene are SGHAT and FQNNGV. Trimming took 3 bases from V and 3 from J; bases not matched to a gene: 8. The DNA of the CDR3 is TGTGCCAGCAGCTTCATGGGACAGAGAATCTACGAGCAGTACTTC. Encoded protein: CASSFMGQRIYEQYF. Full variable domain (missing parts from reference TRBV11-2 and TRBJ2-7): EAGVAQSPRYKIIEKRQSVAFWCNPISGHATLYWYQQILGQGPKLLIQFQNNGVVDDSQLPKDRFSAERLKGVDSTLKIQPAKLEDSAVYLCASSFMGQRIYEQYFGPGTRLTVT.

Here the CDR3 DNA reads TGCGCCAGCAGCCCGGACGGGGGGGAGACCCAGTACTTC. Its translation is CASSPDGGETQYF. The gene calls are TRBV5-1 and TRBJ2-5, with 7 positions matching TRBD2. CDR1 and CDR2 from the germline V gene are SGHRS and YFSETQ. The CDR3 extends over 13 amino acids. With V trimmed by 4 bases and J by 5 bases, 5 bases remained unmatched. Based on the CDR3 plus reference TRBV5-1 and TRBJ2-5, the full variable domain is KAGVTQTPRYLIKTRGQQVTLSCSPISGHRSVSWYQQTPGQGLQFLFEYFSETQRNKGNFPGRFSGRQFSNSRSEMNVSTLELGDSALYLCASSPDGGETQYFGPGTRLLVL.

The chain carries TRBV5-1 and TRBJ1-2, with TRBD1 matching 9 bases. CDR3 length equals 18 residues. CDR1 is SGHRS, CDR2 YFSETQ, per germline. The ends lost 3 bases at V and 4 bases at J; junction bases unmatched: 16. The CDR3 sequence: CASSSRPGQGKGAYGYTF. In nucleotides, the CDR3 is TGCGCCAGCAGCTCGAGGCCGGGACAGGGCAAGGGGGCCTATGGCTACACCTTC.

This chain connects TRBV3-1 (or the pseudogene TRBV3-2) to TRBJ1-2; the D is unclear. Per the germline V gene, CDR1 is LGHDT and CDR2 is YNNKEL (reference sequence). This CDR3 contains 15 residues. V was cut by 1 base and J by 1 base, with 10 bases left in between. CDR3 bases: TGTGCCAGCAGCCAAGTAAGGGCGGTTAACTATGGCTACACCTTC. Translated: CASSQVRAVNYGYTF.

This chain links TRBV29-1 with TRBJ1-1, with TRBD1 as a possible D gene (5 bases). The length of the CDR3 is 12 residues. V was shortened by 6 bases and J by 1 base, with 9 bases between the two germline ends. Germline V lookup: CDR1 SQVTM, CDR2 ANQGSEA. The CDR3 reads CSVGTANTEAFF. For the CDR3, the DNA is TGCAGCGTGGGGACCGCGAACACTGAAGCTTTCTTT.

This rearrangement joins TRBV28 to TRBJ1-1; the match to TRBD1 covers 7 bases. The CDR3 has 14 residues. Germline CDR1 MDHEN, CDR2 SYDVKM. J was trimmed by 1 base and V by 3 bases; bases with no gene match: 2. CDR3 residues: CASSLGQKNTEAFF. CDR3 DNA sequence: TGTGCCAGCAGTTTGGGACAGAAGAACACTGAAGCTTTCTTT.

The rearrangement links TRBV4-2 to TRBJ2-7, with D uncertain. The CDR3 is 13 amino acids. Germline values: CDR1 LGHNA, CDR2 YNFKEQ. Deletions cut 4 bases from V and 6 bases from J, with 13 bases between. The CDR3 sequence: CASSLSSQSEQYF. The CDR3 DNA reads TGTGCCAGCAGCCTCTCGAGCCAGAGCGAGCAGTACTTC.

The chain is built from TRBV4-3 and TRBJ1-2; 7 bases fit TRBD1. J gave up 8 bases and V 5 bases, and 11 bases lay outside the gene matches. The CDR3 runs to 14 residues. The germline CDR1 and CDR2 sequences are LGHNA and YSLEER. The DNA of the CDR3 is TGCGCCAGCAGCACCCGACAGGGAAGGGTCGGCTACACCTTC. Translating gives CASSTRQGRVGYTF.

The rearrangement links TRBV4-3 to TRBJ2-5, with 9 positions matching TRBD1. The trim removed 5 bases at V and 5 bases at J, leaving 3 bases unmatched. The CDR3 totals 13 residues. Germline V gives CDR1 LGHNA, CDR2 YSLEER. The CDR3 reads CASSWTGEETQYF. CDR3 nucleotides: TGCGCCAGCAGCTGGACAGGGGAGGAGACCCAGTACTTC.

The chain is built from TRBV7-2 and TRBJ1-3, with TRBD1 as a possible D gene (5 bases). Germline V gives CDR1 SGHTA, CDR2 FQGNSA. V was shortened by 3 bases and J by 2 bases, with 8 bases between the two germline ends. This CDR3 contains 14 residues. The CDR3 here is CASSLRGAGNTIYF. The CDR3 nucleotides are TGTGCCAGCAGCTTGCGGGGGGCTGGAAACACCATATATTTT.

With respect to this clone: One junction end does not reproduce the germline sequence, and a read error may be involved. The V and J genes are TRBV14 and TRBJ2-7; 7 nucleotides align to TRBD1. The germline V gene encodes CDR1 SGHDN and CDR2 FVKESK. This CDR3 is built from 13 residues. The CDR3 here is CASSPISLGTEDF. Written as DNA, the CDR3 is TGTGCCAGCAGCCCAATCTCCTTGGGGACAGAGGACTTC.

The genes are TRBV6-4 and TRBJ2-3, with D tentatively TRBD2 (5 bases). Germline V lookup: CDR1 MRHNA, CDR2 SNTAGT. The V end lost 0 bases, the J end lost 4 bases, and 14 bases lay between the germline ends. The CDR3 sequence is 16 residues long. CDR3 nucleotide sequence: TGTGCCAGCAGTGACTCAACTAGTGGAGATCCAGATACGCAGTATTTT. Its translation is CASSDSTSGDPDTQYF.

CDR3 sequence: CASSLARGTSRETQYF. The CDR3 nucleotides are TGTGCCAGCAGCTTAGCGCGTGGGACATCCCGAGAGACCCAGTACTTC. The V gene is TRBV7-2, the J gene TRBJ2-5; D is possibly TRBD1 (6 bases). The CDR3 is 16 amino acids. V lost 0 bases, J lost 4 bases, and 15 bases lay in between. Germline CDR1 is SGHTA and CDR2 is FQGNSA.

This rearrangement joins TRBV29-1 to TRBJ2-7, with D unresolved. The ends were cut back, 4 bases at V and 2 bases at J, with 6 bases in the middle. CDR1 is SQVTM and CDR2 is ANQGSEA in the germline V gene. The CDR3 contains 11 residues. The CDR3 spells CSVAGAYEQYF. The DNA for the CDR3 is TGCAGCGTTGCAGGTGCCTACGAGCAGTACTTC.

The chain uses TRBV5-4 and TRBJ1-2; D perhaps matches TRBD1 (5 bases). The CDR3 spans 14 residues. The V end was cut by 0 bases, the J end by 2 bases, with 8 bases between. Germline V gene lookup returns CDR1 SGHNT and CDR2 YYREEE (reference sequence). CDR3 sequence reads: CASSLVGGNYGYTF. CDR3 bases: TGTGCCAGCAGCTTGGTGGGGGGGAACTATGGCTACACCTTC.

This clone is a singleton in its sample. The chain recombines TRBV6-5 with TRBJ1-2, with 8 positions matching TRBD1. The CDR3 covers 12 residues. Germline trimming cut 6 bases from V and 8 bases from J; bases unmatched to any gene: 5. The germline V gene has CDR1 MNHEY and CDR2 SVGAGI. DNA for the CDR3: TGTGCCAGCAGGATAGACAGGGGCGGCTACACCTTC. This encodes CASRIDRGGYTF.

This sequence joins TRBV6-2 or TRBV6-3 and TRBJ1-5; unclear D gene. Trimming cost V 6 bases and J 4 bases, with 13 bases left between them. Germline V gene data show CDR1 as MNHEY and CDR2 as SVGEGT. The CDR3 length is 14 residues. The CDR3 loop is CASSNNAINQPQHF. The CDR3, as DNA: TGTGCCAGCAGCAATAACGCAATAAATCAGCCCCAGCATTTT.

This chain uses TRBV10-3 with TRBJ2-3, with TRBD2 matching over 8 bases. The CDR3 has 15 amino acids. In germline, CDR1 is ENHRY, CDR2 SYGVKD. V lost 7 bases and J lost 4; bases outside the gene matches: 10. Written as DNA, the CDR3 is TGTGCCATCAAGGAGGGCGGGGGGATCGCAGATACGCAGTATTTT. It encodes CAIKEGGGIADTQYF.

V is TRBV6-5 and J is TRBJ1-4; D not certain. The V gene's germline CDR1 is MNHEY and CDR2 SVGAGI. Deletions cut 4 bases from V and 8 bases from J, with 11 bases between. The CDR3 consists of 13 residues. The CDR3 bases are TGTGCCAGCAGTTTCGGACGGTGGGAAAAACTGTTTTTT. Its translation: CASSFGRWEKLFF.

J is TRBJ1-1 and V is TRBV7-2, with a tentative D call TRBD1 (5 bases). Germline V gene data show CDR1 as SGHTA and CDR2 as FQGNSA. V was pared by 1 base and J by 7 bases, with 13 bases between. The CDR3 consists of 14 residues. The CDR3 is CASSLDPGRLEAFF. As DNA, the CDR3 is TGTGCCAGCAGCTTAGACCCGGGACGGCTTGAAGCTTTCTTT.

This chain joins TRBV7-8 and TRBJ2-3; 8 bases line up with TRBD2. The CDR3 runs 14 residues. The V gene end was trimmed by 8 bases and the J gene end by 2 bases; junction bases not matched to a gene: 6. Germline V lookup: CDR1 SGHVS, CDR2 FQNEAQ. The CDR3 DNA is TGTGCCAGCCAGACTAGCGCGGCCACAGATACGCAGTATTTT. It codes for CASQTSAATDTQYF.

This clone was counted once. This rearrangement joins TRBV27 to TRBJ1-6; 7 nucleotides align to TRBD1. Germline V gene sequence: CDR1 MNHEY, CDR2 SMNVEV (reference sequence). The CDR3 loop spans 15 amino acids. With 7 bases clipped from V and 7 bases from J, the junction kept 10 bases outside the gene matches. CDR3 sequence: CASTRGSGWNSPLHF. CDR3 nucleotide sequence: TGTGCCAGCACCAGGGGGAGCGGTTGGAATTCACCCCTCCACTTT.

The V gene is TRBV29-1, the J gene TRBJ2-3; D may be TRBD1 (5 bases). The germline CDR1 and CDR2 sequences are SQVTM and ANQGSEA. This CDR3 has 15 amino acids. V lost 4 bases and J lost 0, with 14 bases in between. CDR3 DNA sequence: TGCAGCGTTGGCGCAGGGTCCCCTAGCACAGATACGCAGTATTTT. Protein product: CSVGAGSPSTDTQYF.

This chain uses TRBV6-2 or TRBV6-3 with TRBJ2-1, with a possible D match to TRBD2 (5 bases). V was pared by 6 bases and J by 5 bases, with 17 bases between. Germline V gene data show CDR1 as MNHEY and CDR2 as SVGEGT. This CDR3 comprises 15 residues. The DNA of the CDR3 is TGTGCCAGCAGCGCGGCATTAGCGCCCCACAATGAGCAGTTCTTC. Translating gives CASSAALAPHNEQFF.

The chain carries TRBV7-9 and TRBJ2-5; possible D gene TRBD2, 6 bases. The CDR3 spans 15 residues. CDR1 and CDR2 (germline): SEHNR, FQNEAQ (reference sequence). The V end lost 4 bases, the J end lost 1 base, and 13 bases lay between the germline ends. CDR3 in DNA: TGTGCCAGCAGCTCGAGAGTCGGGAGCCAAGAGACCCAGTACTTC. This codes for CASSSRVGSQETQYF.

This rearrangement joins TRBV7-2 to TRBJ1-2; 8 nucleotides agree with TRBD1. Trimming cost V 4 bases and J 5 bases; bases outside gene matches: 12. CDR1 is SGHTA and CDR2 is FQGNSA in the germline V gene. The CDR3 extends over 16 amino acids. This CDR3 reads CASSSFTGQGGYGYTF. As DNA, the CDR3 is TGTGCCAGCAGCTCATTTACCGGACAGGGCGGGTATGGCTACACCTTC.

This sequence joins TRBV3-1 (or the pseudogene TRBV3-2) and TRBJ1-6; unclear D gene. Germline lookup yields CDR1 LGHDT and CDR2 YNNKEL (reference sequence). CDR3 size: 13 residues. V dropped 4 bases and J dropped 14 bases, with 15 bases sitting between them. CDR3 bases: TGTGCCAGCAGCCCCGGACCCCCCGGCACCCTCCACTTT. This sequence encodes CASSPGPPGTLHF.